One sample yielded the 11 T cell receptor beta chains listed below, sequenced in a study of CD8 T cells in ankylosing spondylitis. TCRdb reprocessed the 5' RACE reads with MiXCR, giving one entry per CDR3 protein. This table has some 250,000 distinct CDR3 sequences, around 7.8% appearing once. The sequenced sample was blood, either unsorted or a sorted T cell fraction (not recorded which). The receptors originated from a male donor with ankylosing spondylitis or in good health (not recorded which).

This clonotype was seen repeatedly, ten times or more. V usage is TRBV3-1 and J usage is TRBJ2-5; TRBD2 might be the D (6 bases). The V gene's germline CDR1 is LGHDT and CDR2 YNNKEL (reference sequence). Trimming removed 6 bases at V and 1 base at J, with 15 bases between. The CDR3 loop spans 15 amino acids. The CDR3 sequence is CASSHGTYSQETQYF. In DNA, the CDR3 is TGTGCCAGCAGTCATGGGACTTACTCCCAAGAGACCCAGTACTTC.

This clonotype was picked up many times. The V and J genes are TRBV29-1 and TRBJ1-2; 8 nucleotides align to TRBD1. CDR1 and CDR2 from the germline V gene are SQVTM and ANQGSEA. V lost 5 bases to trimming and J lost 9 bases; unmatched junction nucleotides: 8. This CDR3 comprises 12 residues. CDR3 loop: CSVSTYRGSYTF. In nucleotides, the CDR3 is TGCAGCGTTTCAACATACAGGGGGAGCTACACCTTC.

This clonotype appeared many times. The chain carries TRBV29-1 and TRBJ2-7, with TRBD2 identical over 8 bases. V trimming: 6 bases; J trimming: 2 bases; junction bases outside the gene matches: 3. The CDR3 is 12 residues long. Germline CDR1 and CDR2: SQVTM and ANQGSEA. The CDR3 nucleotides read TGCAGCGTGGCGGGAGGCCCCTACGAGCAGTACTTC. This codes for CSVAGGPYEQYF.

This clonotype was detected ten times or more. The CDR3 bases are TGCGCCAGCAGCCAAGCTTCCTACAATGAGCAGTTCTTC. Translated: CASSQASYNEQFF. The V call is TRBV4-1, the J call TRBJ2-1; D is undetermined. This CDR3 has 13 amino acids. Germline V gene lookup returns CDR1 MGHRA and CDR2 YSYEKL. Trimming shortened V by 1 base and J by 1 base, and 2 bases separated the two germline ends.

With regard to this clonotype: Since a much larger clone is just one base distant, this may be a read error. The chain links TRBV4-2 to TRBJ2-5; D ambiguous. The germline CDR1 and CDR2 sequences are LGHNA and YNFKEQ. The CDR3 spans 15 residues. CDR3 in DNA: TGTCCCAGCAGCCAAGATTTAGGAGAGACAGAGACCCAGTACTTC. This sequence encodes CPSSQDLGETETQYF.

In its sample, this clonotype was seen many times. The chain links TRBV10-3 to TRBJ1-6; TRBD1 matches at 7 bases. The germline gives CDR1 ENHRY, CDR2 SYGVKD. The CDR3 spans 11 residues. V lost 8 bases, J lost 10 bases, and 2 bases stayed unmatched. CDR3: CAIGDSSPLHF. The CDR3 nucleotides are TGTGCCATCGGGGACAGCTCACCCCTCCACTTT.

This clonotype came up many times. The chain employs TRBV29-1 and TRBJ2-1; tentatively, D is TRBD1 or TRBD2 (5 bases each). V lost 0 bases to trimming and J lost 0 bases, with 12 bases between them. The CDR3 runs 16 residues. CDR1 SQVTM and CDR2 ANQGSEA come from the germline V gene. CDR3 protein: CSVEEKKGSSYNEQFF. In DNA, the CDR3 is TGCAGCGTTGAAGAAAAAAAGGGGAGCTCCTACAATGAGCAGTTCTTC.

The chain uses TRBV12-3 or TRBV12-4 and TRBJ2-1; the D gene is possibly TRBD2 (5 bases). CDR3 length: 13 residues. With 5 bases removed from V and 6 bases from J, the gap between germline ends came to 11 bases. The CDR3 sequence is CASSLGNPNEQFF. CDR3 DNA sequence: TGTGCCAGCAGTCTCGGGAATCCCAATGAGCAGTTCTTC.

There are many counts of this clonotype. The V gene is TRBV20-1, the J gene TRBJ2-3; perhaps TRBD2 as D (6 bases). CDR1 is DFQATT, CDR2 SNEGSKA, per germline (reference sequence). CDR3 length equals 14 residues. The CDR3 sequence: CTAREVLSTDTQYF. CDR3 DNA: TGCACTGCGAGGGAGGTTCTTAGCACAGATACGCAGTATTTT.

This clonotype came up many times. CDR3 residues: CASSFDEKDNSPLHF. CDR3 DNA: TGTGCCAGCAGTTTCGACGAGAAGGATAATTCACCCCTCCACTTT. The chain links TRBV6-5 to TRBJ1-6, with D uncertain. The V end lost 4 bases, the J end lost 5 bases, and 12 bases lay between the germline ends. The germline gives CDR1 MNHEY, CDR2 SVGAGI. This CDR3 has 15 residues.

A few counts support this clonotype. The CDR3 bases are TGCGCCAGCAGCCCACGGACAGGGGGCAAAATGGGTCAAGAGACCCAGTACTTC. It translates to CASSPRTGGKMGQETQYF. The V call is TRBV4-3, the J call TRBJ2-5; the match to TRBD1 covers 11 bases. CDR3 size: 18 residues. Germline V lookup: CDR1 LGHNA, CDR2 YSLEER. The V and J ends lost 4 bases and 2 bases, in that order; junction bases with no gene match: 12.